Listed below are T cell receptor beta chains from one sample, sequenced in a study of T cells after yellow fever vaccination. TCRdb reprocessed the 5' RACE reads with MiXCR, giving one entry per CDR3 protein. The sample records 550,000 or so distinct CDR3 sequences, under 25% being singletons. The starting material was PBMCs, obtained 15 days after the yellow fever booster vaccination. The receptors stem from a man under 40 who received the YFV17D yellow fever vaccine. The CDR3 runs from the conserved cysteine through the conserved F or W. Fields, in order: J gene, D gene, clone size, V gene, CDR3 DNA, CDR3 protein. D genes are given only for firm matches. The size field is filled for only some rows; it gives once, few, many or a size class.

>TRBJ1-1|.|.|TRBV20-1
TGCAGTGCTAGACTTGGGGTCACTGAAGCTTTCTTT
CSARLGVTEAFF
>TRBJ2-7|.|.|TRBV6-1
TGTGCCAGCATGGGATTCGGAGCCCACGAGCAGTACTTC
CASMGFGAHEQYF
>TRBJ2-3|.|few|TRBV7-2
TGTGCCAGCAGCTTATGGGGAGTTTCCACAGATACGCAGTATTTT
CASSLWGVSTDTQYF
>TRBJ2-5|.|.|TRBV7-9
TGTGCCAGCAGCTTCCCCGGAGGGCCAGGGACCCAGTACTTC
CASSFPGGPGTQYF
>TRBJ2-7|TRBD2|.|TRBV20-1
TGCTGTGCTAGAGATCTCCTAGCGGGAGCCTACGAGCAGTACTTC
CCARDLLAGAYEQYF
>TRBJ2-7|.|many|TRBV27
TGTGCCAGCCGTACTAGCTCCTACGAGCAGTACTTC
CASRTSSYEQYF
>TRBJ2-2|TRBD1|.|TRBV20-1
TGCAGTGCCCCGGGGGACAGGGTTAGGGAGCTGTTTTTT
CSAPGDRVRELFF
>TRBJ2-5|.|.|TRBV6-1
TGTGCCAGCTCCAAGACACCATCCAACCCCGAGACCCAGTACTTC
CASSKTPSNPETQYF
>TRBJ2-1|.|.|TRBV4-3
TGCGCCAGCAGCCAAGACAAGGGCAGCCTCTCCTACAATGAGCAGTTCTTC
CASSQDKGSLSYNEQFF
>TRBJ1-2|.|.|TRBV20-1
TGCAGTGCTCCCACACAGGCTTATGGCTACACCTTC
CSAPTQAYGYTF
>TRBJ2-5|.|.|TRBV7-6
TGTGCCAGCAGCTTTGCGGGAAGCCAAGAGACCCAGTACTTC
CASSFAGSQETQYF
>TRBJ2-7|.|.|TRBV5-1
TGCGCCAGCACCCCGGACGGAACTACCTCCTACGAGCAGTACTTC
CASTPDGTTSYEQYF
>TRBJ2-6|TRBD1|few|TRBV11-1
TGTGCCAGCAGCTCGCAACCCGGGACAGGGGGCTCTGGGGCCAACGTCCTGACTTTC
CASSSQPGTGGSGANVLTF
>TRBJ2-5|.|many|TRBV29-1
TGCAGCGTCGCCCGAGCGGGACGGGGGGCAGAGACCCAGTACTTC
CSVARAGRGAETQYF
>TRBJ2-2|.|few|TRBV19
TGTGCCAGTACCCCGTATCCTGGGGAGCTGTTTTTT
CASTPYPGELFF
>TRBJ2-5|.|.|TRBV5-1
TGCGCCAGCAGTCACTTATTAGCGGAACAAGAGACCCAGTACTTC
CASSHLLAEQETQYF
>TRBJ2-7|.|few|TRBV20-1
TGCAGTGCTAGTCCGGGGATGGCCTACGAGCAGTACTTC
CSASPGMAYEQYF
>TRBJ2-4|TRBD2|few|TRBV7-2
TGTGCCAGCAGCTTAGGGGGGACTAGTCTGTACTTC
CASSLGGTSLYF
>TRBJ2-1|TRBD2|many|TRBV20-1
TGCAGTGCTAAAGCGGGAGGGCCCAGAGAGGAGCAGTTCTTC
CSAKAGGPREEQFF
>TRBJ2-5|.|.|TRBV9
TGTGCCAGCAGCGCCGGGGTTGGGAGAGAGGAGACCCAGTACTTC
CASSAGVGREETQYF
>TRBJ1-2|.|.|TRBV7-2
TGTGCCAGCAGCTTAAATGGGGTTCGTGGCTACACCTTC
CASSLNGVRGYTF
>TRBJ2-1|TRBD2|.|TRBV29-1
TGCAGCGTAAAGCCGGGACTAGCGGTATACAATGAGCAGTTCTTC
CSVKPGLAVYNEQFF
>TRBJ2-5|.|.|TRBV7-2
TGTGCCAGCAGCTACGGCGGGAAGGAGACCCAGTACTTC
CASSYGGKETQYF
>TRBJ2-7|.|.|TRBV28
TGTGCCAGTGCCTGGTTAGCGGCAGCCTACGAGCAGTACTTC
CASAWLAAAYEQYF
>TRBJ2-7|TRBD1|few|TRBV20-1
TGCAGTGCTAGAGAAGCAGGGGGAGTCTACGAGCAGTACTTC
CSAREAGGVYEQYF
>TRBJ2-1|TRBD2|.|TRBV6-2/TRBV6-3
TGTGCCAGCAGTTACTCTCGGGGGGTACAGTTCTTC
CASSYSRGVQFF
>TRBJ2-1|TRBD2|.|TRBV6-1
TGTGCCAGCAGCCGACTAGCGGACGAAGCCTCCTACAATGAGCAGTTCTTC
CASSRLADEASYNEQFF
>TRBJ2-5|TRBD2|few|TRBV9
TGTGCCAGCAGCGTAGGGCTAGCGGGACGGACCCAGTACTTC
CASSVGLAGRTQYF
>TRBJ2-5|.|many|TRBV7-2
TGTGCCAGCAGCTCGGAACGAGAGACCCAGTACTTC
CASSSERETQYF
>TRBJ2-1|.|.|TRBV30
TGTGCCTGGAGTCGAGACTCCTCCTACAATGAGCAGTTCTTC
CAWSRDSSYNEQFF
>TRBJ2-1|TRBD1|few|TRBV4-3
TGCGCCAGCAGCCAAGAAGTGGACAGGGGAAGAGGGTACAATGAGCAGTTCTTC
CASSQEVDRGRGYNEQFF
>TRBJ2-1|TRBD2|.|TRBV2
TGTGCCAGCAGTGAAGCGCTAGCGGGAGTTAGTGAGCAGTTCTTC
CASSEALAGVSEQFF
>TRBJ2-3|.|few|TRBV5-1
TGCGCCAGCAGCCCCGGGAGAATGACAGATACGCAGTATTTT
CASSPGRMTDTQYF
>TRBJ1-2|.|.|TRBV4-3
TGCGCCAGCAGCCAAGGGTTGTATGGCTACACCTTC
CASSQGLYGYTF
>TRBJ2-1|.|.|TRBV6-5
TGTGCCAGCAGCCCGGAGACTCACTACAATGAGCAGTTCTTC
CASSPETHYNEQFF
>TRBJ2-1|.|.|TRBV5-1
TGCGCCAGCAGCCTCCTGAGGCGAGAGCAGTTCTTC
CASSLLRREQFF